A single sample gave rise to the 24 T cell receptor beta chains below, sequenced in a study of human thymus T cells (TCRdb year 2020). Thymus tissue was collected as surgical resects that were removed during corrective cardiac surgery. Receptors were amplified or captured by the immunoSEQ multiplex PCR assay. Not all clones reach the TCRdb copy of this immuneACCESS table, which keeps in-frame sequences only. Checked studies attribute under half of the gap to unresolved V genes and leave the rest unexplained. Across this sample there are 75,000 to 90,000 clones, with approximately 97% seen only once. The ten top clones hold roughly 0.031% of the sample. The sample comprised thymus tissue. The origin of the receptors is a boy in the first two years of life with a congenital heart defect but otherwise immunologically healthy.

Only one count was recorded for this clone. The CDR3 loop is CAAETRGSGSPLHF. The DNA for the CDR3 is TGTGCTGCAGAAACGCGAGGTAGTGGGTCACCCCTCCACTTT. The genes are TRBV12-5 and TRBJ1-6; no clear D. The CDR3 length is 14 residues. The V gene's germline CDR1 is LGHNT and CDR2 FRNRAP. V was trimmed by 11 bases and J by 10 bases, leaving 21 bases between them.

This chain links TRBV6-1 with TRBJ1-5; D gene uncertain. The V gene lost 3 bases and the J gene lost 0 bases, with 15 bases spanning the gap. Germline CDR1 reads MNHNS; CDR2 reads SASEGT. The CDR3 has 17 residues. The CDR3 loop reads CASSDKYRTDSNQPQHF. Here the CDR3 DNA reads TGTGCCAGCAGTGACAAATATCGGACCGATAGCAATCAGCCCCAGCATTTT.

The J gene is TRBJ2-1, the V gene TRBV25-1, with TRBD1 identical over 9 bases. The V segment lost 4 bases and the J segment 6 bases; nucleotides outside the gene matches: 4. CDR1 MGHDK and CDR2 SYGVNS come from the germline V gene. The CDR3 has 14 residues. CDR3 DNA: TGTGCCAGCAGTGGGGACAGGGTTTCCAATGAGCAGTTCTTC. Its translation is CASSGDRVSNEQFF.

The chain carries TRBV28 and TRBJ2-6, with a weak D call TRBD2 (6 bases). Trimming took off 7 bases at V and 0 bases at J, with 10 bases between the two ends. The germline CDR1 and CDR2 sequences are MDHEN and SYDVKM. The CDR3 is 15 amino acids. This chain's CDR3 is CASTAGNSGANVLTF. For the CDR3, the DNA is TGTGCCAGCACTGCGGGGAACTCTGGGGCCAACGTCCTGACTTTC.

CDR3 nucleotide sequence: TGTGCCAGCACTATATGGGGCGGGGGGGCTGTAGAGCAGTACTTC. This encodes CASTIWGGGAVEQYF. The genes are TRBV7-8 and TRBJ2-7; TRBD2 aligns across 9 bases. The junction had 14 bases not matched to a gene; V was cut back by 7 bases and J by 7 bases. Germline assignment: CDR1 SGHVS and CDR2 FQNEAQ. The CDR3 sequence is 15 residues long. Variable domain in full (rest from reference TRBV7-8 and TRBJ2-7): GAGVSQSPRYKVAKRGQDVALRCDPISGHVSLFWYQQALGQGPEFLTYFQNEAQLDKSGLPSDRFFAERPEGSVSTLKIQRTQQEDSAVYLCASTIWGGGAVEQYFGPGTRLTVT.

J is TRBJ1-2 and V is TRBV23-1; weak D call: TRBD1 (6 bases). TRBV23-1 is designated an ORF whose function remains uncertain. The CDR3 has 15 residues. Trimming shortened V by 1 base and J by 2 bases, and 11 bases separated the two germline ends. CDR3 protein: CASSQWQGCNYGYTF. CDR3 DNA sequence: TGCGCCAGCAGTCAATGGCAGGGGTGCAACTATGGCTACACCTTC.

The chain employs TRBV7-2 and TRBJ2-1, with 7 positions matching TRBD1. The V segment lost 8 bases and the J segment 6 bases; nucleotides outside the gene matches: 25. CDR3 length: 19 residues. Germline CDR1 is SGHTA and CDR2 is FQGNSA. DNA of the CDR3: TGTGCCAGCCGGTGGGCAAGGGGGCCTCCCAGGGCTTCGGGCAATGAGCAGTTCTTC. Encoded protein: CASRWARGPPRASGNEQFF.

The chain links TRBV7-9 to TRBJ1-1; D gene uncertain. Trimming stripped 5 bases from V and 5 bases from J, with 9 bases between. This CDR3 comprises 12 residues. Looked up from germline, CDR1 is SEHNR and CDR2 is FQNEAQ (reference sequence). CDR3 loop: CASSLSGTEAFF. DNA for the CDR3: TGTGCCAGCAGCCTCAGCGGAACTGAAGCTTTCTTT.

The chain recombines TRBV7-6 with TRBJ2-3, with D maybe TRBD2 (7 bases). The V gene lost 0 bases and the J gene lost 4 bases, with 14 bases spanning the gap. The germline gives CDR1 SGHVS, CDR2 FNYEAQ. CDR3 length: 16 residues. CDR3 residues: CASSLALRGRSDTQYF. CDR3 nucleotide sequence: TGTGCCAGCAGCTTAGCGTTGCGGGGGCGATCAGATACGCAGTATTTT. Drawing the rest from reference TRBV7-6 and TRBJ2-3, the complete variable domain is GAGVSQSPRYKVTKRGQDVALRCDPISGHVSLYWYRQALGQGPEFLTYFNYEAQQDKSGLPNDRFSAERPEGSISTLTIQRTEQRDSAMYRCASSLALRGRSDTQYFGPGTRLTVL.

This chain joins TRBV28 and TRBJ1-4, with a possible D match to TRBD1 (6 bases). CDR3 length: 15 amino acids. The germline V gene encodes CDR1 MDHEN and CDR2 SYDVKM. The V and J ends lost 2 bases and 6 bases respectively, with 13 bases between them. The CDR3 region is CASSLEVAGDEKLFF. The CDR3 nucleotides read TGTGCCAGCAGTTTAGAGGTGGCAGGGGATGAAAAACTGTTTTTT.

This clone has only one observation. The CDR3 coding sequence is TGTGCCATCAGTGGGGAGACTGAGCAGTTCTTC. It codes for CAISGETEQFF. The chain has TRBV10-3 and TRBJ2-1, with a possible D match to TRBD2 (5 bases). V was shortened by 4 bases and J by 9 bases, with 7 bases between the two germline ends. The CDR3 extends over 11 amino acids. Per germline, CDR1 ENHRY and CDR2 SYGVKD.

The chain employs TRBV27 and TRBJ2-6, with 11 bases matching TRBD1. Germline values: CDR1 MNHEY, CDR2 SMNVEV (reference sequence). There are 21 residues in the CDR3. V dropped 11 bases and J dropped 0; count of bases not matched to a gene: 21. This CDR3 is CAGDPIRTGGPGASGANVLTF. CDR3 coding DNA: TGTGCCGGGGACCCTATCAGGACAGGGGGCCCAGGGGCCTCTGGGGCCAACGTCCTGACTTTC.

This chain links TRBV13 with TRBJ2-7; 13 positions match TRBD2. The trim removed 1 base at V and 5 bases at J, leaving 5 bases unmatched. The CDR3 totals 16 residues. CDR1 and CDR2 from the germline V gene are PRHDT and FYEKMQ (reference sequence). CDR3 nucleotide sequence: TGTGCCAGCAGCTTAGCCGGACTAGCGGGAGAAAACGAGCAGTACTTC. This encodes CASSLAGLAGENEQYF. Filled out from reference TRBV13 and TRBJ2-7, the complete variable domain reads AAGVIQSPRHLIKEKRETATLKCYPIPRHDTVYWYQQGPGQDPQFLISFYEKMQSDKGSIPDRFSAQQFSDYHSELNMSSLELGDSALYFCASSLAGLAGENEQYFGPGTRLTVT.

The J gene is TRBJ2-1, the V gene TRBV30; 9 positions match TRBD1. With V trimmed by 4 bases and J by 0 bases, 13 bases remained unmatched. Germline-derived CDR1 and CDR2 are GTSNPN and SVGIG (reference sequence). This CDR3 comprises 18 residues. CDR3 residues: CAWTKKRGTGSSYNEQFF. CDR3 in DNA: TGTGCCTGGACTAAAAAAAGAGGGACAGGGAGCTCCTACAATGAGCAGTTCTTC.

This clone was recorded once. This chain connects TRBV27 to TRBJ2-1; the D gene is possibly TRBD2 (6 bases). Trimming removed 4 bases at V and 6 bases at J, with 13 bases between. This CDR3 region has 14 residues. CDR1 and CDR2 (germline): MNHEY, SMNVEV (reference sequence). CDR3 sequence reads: CASSCGTPGNEQFF. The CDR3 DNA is TGTGCCAGCAGTTGCGGGACTCCGGGCAATGAGCAGTTCTTC.

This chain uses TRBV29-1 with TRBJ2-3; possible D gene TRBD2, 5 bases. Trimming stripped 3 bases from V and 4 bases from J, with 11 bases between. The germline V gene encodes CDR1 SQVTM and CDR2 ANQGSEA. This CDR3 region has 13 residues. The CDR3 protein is CSVELLAPDTQYF. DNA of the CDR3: TGCAGCGTTGAGCTCCTAGCTCCAGATACGCAGTATTTT.

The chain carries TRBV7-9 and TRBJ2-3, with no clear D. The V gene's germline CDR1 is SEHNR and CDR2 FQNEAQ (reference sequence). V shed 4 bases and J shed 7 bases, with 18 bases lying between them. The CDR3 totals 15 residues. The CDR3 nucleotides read TGTGCCAGCAGCTGCCACCCCCCCGACGGAAATACGCAGTATTTT. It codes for CASSCHPPDGNTQYF.

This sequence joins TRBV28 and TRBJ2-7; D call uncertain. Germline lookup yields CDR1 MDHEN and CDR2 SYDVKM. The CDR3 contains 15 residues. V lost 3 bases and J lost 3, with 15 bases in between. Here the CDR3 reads CASSFLRLHYYEQYF. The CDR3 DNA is TGTGCCAGCAGTTTTTTGCGGCTACATTACTACGAGCAGTACTTC.

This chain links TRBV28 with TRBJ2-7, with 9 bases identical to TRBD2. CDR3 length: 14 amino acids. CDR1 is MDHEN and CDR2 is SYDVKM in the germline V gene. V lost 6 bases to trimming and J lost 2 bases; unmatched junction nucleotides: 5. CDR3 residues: CASRSSGSAYEQYF. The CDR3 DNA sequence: TGTGCCAGCAGGAGTAGCGGGAGTGCCTACGAGCAGTACTTC. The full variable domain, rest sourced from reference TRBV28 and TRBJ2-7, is DVKVTQSSRYLVKRTGEKVFLECVQDMDHENMFWYRQDPGLGLRLIYFSYDVKMKEKGDIPEGYSVSREKKERFSLILESASTNQTSMYLCASRSSGSAYEQYFGPGTRLTVT.

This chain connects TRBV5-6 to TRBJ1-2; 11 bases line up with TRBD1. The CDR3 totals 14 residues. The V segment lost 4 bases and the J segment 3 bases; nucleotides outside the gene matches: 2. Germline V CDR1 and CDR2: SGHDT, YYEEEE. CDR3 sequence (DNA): TGTGCCAGCAGCGGACAGGGGGCTCACTATGGCTACACCTTC. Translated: CASSGQGAHYGYTF. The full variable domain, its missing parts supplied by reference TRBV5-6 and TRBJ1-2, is DAGVTQSPTHLIKTRGQQVTLRCSPKSGHDTVSWYQQALGQGPQFIFQYYEEEERQRGNFPDRFSGHQFPNYSSELNVNALLLGDSALYLCASSGQGAHYGYTFGSGTRLTVV.

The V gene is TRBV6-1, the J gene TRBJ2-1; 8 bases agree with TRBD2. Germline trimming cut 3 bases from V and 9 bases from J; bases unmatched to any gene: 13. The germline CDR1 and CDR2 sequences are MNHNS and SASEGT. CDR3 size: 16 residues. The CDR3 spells CASSDLLAALGSEQFF. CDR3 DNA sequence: TGTGCCAGCAGTGACCTACTAGCGGCCTTAGGGAGTGAGCAGTTCTTC.

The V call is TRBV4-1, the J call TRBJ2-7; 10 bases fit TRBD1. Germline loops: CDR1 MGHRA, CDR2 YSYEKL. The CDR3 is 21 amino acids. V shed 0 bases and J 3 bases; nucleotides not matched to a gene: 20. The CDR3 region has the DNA TGCGCCAGCAGCCAAGATATGAATCCGGGCGACGACAGGGGGCTGGTCTACGAGCAGTACTTC. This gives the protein CASSQDMNPGDDRGLVYEQYF.

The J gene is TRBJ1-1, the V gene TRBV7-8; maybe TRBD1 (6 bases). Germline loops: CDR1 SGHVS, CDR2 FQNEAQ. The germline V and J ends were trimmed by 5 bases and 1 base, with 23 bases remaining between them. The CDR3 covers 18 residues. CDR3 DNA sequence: TGTGCCAGCAGCCTCAAGTTACTTCCTCCGGGACAGAACACTGAAGCTTTCTTT. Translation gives CASSLKLLPPGQNTEAFF. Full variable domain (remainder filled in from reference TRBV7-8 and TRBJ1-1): GAGVSQSPRYKVAKRGQDVALRCDPISGHVSLFWYQQALGQGPEFLTYFQNEAQLDKSGLPSDRFFAERPEGSVSTLKIQRTQQEDSAVYLCASSLKLLPPGQNTEAFFGQGTRLTVV.

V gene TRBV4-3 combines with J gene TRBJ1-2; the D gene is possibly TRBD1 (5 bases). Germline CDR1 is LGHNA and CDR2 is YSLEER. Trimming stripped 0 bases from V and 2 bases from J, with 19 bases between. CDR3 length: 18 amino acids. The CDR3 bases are TGCGCCAGCAGCCAAGATAGGAGGGGCTCCCCGAAGAACTATGGCTACACCTTC. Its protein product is CASSQDRRGSPKNYGYTF.